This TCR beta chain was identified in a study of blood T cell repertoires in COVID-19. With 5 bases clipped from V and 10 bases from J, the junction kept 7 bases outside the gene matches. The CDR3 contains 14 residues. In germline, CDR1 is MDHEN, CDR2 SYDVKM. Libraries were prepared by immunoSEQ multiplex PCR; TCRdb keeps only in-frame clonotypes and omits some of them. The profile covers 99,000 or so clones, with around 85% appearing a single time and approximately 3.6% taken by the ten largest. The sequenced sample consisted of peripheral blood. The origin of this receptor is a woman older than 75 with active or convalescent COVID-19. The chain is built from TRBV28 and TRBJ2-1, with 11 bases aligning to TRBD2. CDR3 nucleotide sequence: TGTGCCAGCAGTATACTAGCGGGGGCCGCGGAGCAGTTCTTC. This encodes CASSILAGAAEQFF.